The 5 T cell receptor beta chains given below trace back to one sample, sequenced in a study of cytomegalovirus exposure and HLA in healthy donors. PCR employed 60 Vbeta and 13 Jbeta primers. Method: immunoSEQ multiplex PCR; TCRdb's copy keeps in-frame clones and lacks some. The table shows about 130,000 clones, with around four fifths occurring only once. Specimen: PBMCs. The receptors were gathered from a female donor in good health and CMV-seronegative.

J is TRBJ1-5 and V is TRBV28; D remains unclear. V lost 3 bases, J lost 0 bases, and 9 bases lay in between. The CDR3 loop spans 15 amino acids. The V gene's germline CDR1 is MDHEN and CDR2 SYDVKM. The CDR3 is CASSFMAGSNQPQHF. CDR3 DNA sequence: TGTGCCAGCAGTTTTATGGCGGGTAGCAATCAGCCCCAGCATTTT.

V is TRBV12-1 and J is TRBJ1-2. TRBV12-1 is deemed a pseudogene. The CDR3 runs to 13 residues. The CDR3 reads CASIGGYSNGYTF. The CDR3 nucleotides are TGTGCCAGCATCGGAGGGTATTCGAATGGCTACACCTTC.

This chain joins TRBV13 and TRBJ2-7; 7 bases map to TRBD1. Germline trimming cut 2 bases from V and 2 bases from J; bases unmatched to any gene: 6. The CDR3 extends over 15 amino acids. Germline V gene sequence: CDR1 PRHDT, CDR2 FYEKMQ (reference sequence). The CDR3 sequence: CASSLTGQRTYEQYF. CDR3 coding DNA: TGTGCCAGCAGCTTAACGGGACAGAGAACCTACGAGCAGTACTTC.

This clone was found a few times. The rearrangement links TRBV20-1 to TRBJ2-4, with D possibly TRBD1 on 6 matching bases. Trimming shortened V by 3 bases and J by 8 bases, and 8 bases separated the two germline ends. The V gene's germline CDR1 is DFQATT and CDR2 SNEGSKA (reference sequence). The CDR3 is 11 amino acids. As DNA, the CDR3 is TGCAGTGCTAGTTACAGGGACATTCAGTACTTC. It is translated as CSASYRDIQYF.

The gene calls are TRBV9 and TRBJ1-4; perhaps TRBD1 as D (6 bases). V dropped 0 bases and J dropped 6 bases, with 9 bases sitting between them. Germline CDR1 is SGDLS and CDR2 is YYNGEE. The length of the CDR3 is 14 residues. The CDR3 sequence is CASSVEAGDEKLFF. CDR3 coding DNA: TGTGCCAGCAGCGTAGAGGCAGGGGATGAAAAACTGTTTTTT.